Each of the 12 T cell receptor beta chains below was sequenced from the same sample in a study of blood T cells in healthy people across ages. A second 7 to 11 cycle PCR used barcoded and J-beta primers. TCRdb passed the 5' RACE reads through MiXCR, listing each CDR3 protein once. This table has hundreds of thousands of distinct CDR3 sequences, approximately 44% appearing once. Sequencing was performed on blood. These receptors were collected from a man in his 60s in good health.

J is TRBJ2-4 and V is TRBV13; D not certain. V was shortened by 2 bases and J by 4 bases, with 0 bases between the two germline ends. The CDR3 totals 11 residues. Germline V CDR1 and CDR2: PRHDT, FYEKMQ (reference sequence). The CDR3 sequence is CASSLKNIQYF. The CDR3 bases are TGTGCCAGCAGCTTAAAAAACATTCAGTACTTC.

The chain uses TRBV20-1 and TRBJ2-5; tentative D call: TRBD2 (6 bases). The DNA end is more similar to TRBJ2-7, so the J call may be wrong. Germline V gene sequence: CDR1 DFQATT, CDR2 SNEGSKA (reference sequence). The CDR3 loop spans 15 amino acids. In DNA, the CDR3 is TGCAGTGCCCAAGCGGGCCACAAATTCAACTACGAGCAGTACTTC. Residues: CSAQAGHKFNYEQYF.

V is TRBV10-2 and J is TRBJ2-1; 8 bases align to TRBD1. There are 13 residues in the CDR3. V dropped 7 bases and J dropped 6; count of bases not matched to a gene: 5. The germline V gene has CDR1 WSHSY and CDR2 SAAADI. The CDR3 DNA reads TGCGCCAGCACTGCGGACAGGGTCAATGAGCAGTTCTTC. Its protein product is CASTADRVNEQFF.

The genes are TRBV6-1 and TRBJ1-5; 7 nucleotides line up with TRBD1. Unmatched junction bases numbered 2, after V lost 1 base and J lost 2 bases. From germline, CDR1 is MNHNS and CDR2 SASEGT. The CDR3 has 15 residues. The CDR3 DNA reads as TGTGCCAGCAGTGAAGGGGACAGCGGCAATCAGCCCCAGCATTTT. Amino acid sequence: CASSEGDSGNQPQHF.

The gene calls are TRBV28 and TRBJ1-4; TRBD1 agrees at 7 bases. V lost 3 bases, J lost 4 bases, and 8 bases stayed unmatched. Germline V gene sequence: CDR1 MDHEN, CDR2 SYDVKM. The CDR3 totals 16 residues. The DNA of the CDR3 is TGTGCCAGCAGTTTGGGCGACAGGGACTTTAATGAAAAACTGTTTTTT. Its translation is CASSLGDRDFNEKLFF.

This clonotype has just a few counts. The J gene is TRBJ2-2, the V gene TRBV20-1; TRBD2 is a possible D gene (6 bases). The CDR3 extends over 15 amino acids. CDR1 is DFQATT and CDR2 is SNEGSKA in the germline V gene (reference sequence). V lost 0 bases to trimming and J lost 6 bases, with 14 bases between them. CDR3 sequence: CSARDGQGGPGELFF. CDR3 coding DNA: TGCAGTGCTAGAGACGGCCAGGGAGGCCCCGGGGAGCTGTTTTTT.

This clonotype occurred a few times. V gene TRBV12-3 or TRBV12-4 combines with J gene TRBJ1-1; D is uncertain. The V gene lost 6 bases and the J gene lost 2 bases, with 22 bases spanning the gap. The CDR3 is made up of 17 amino acids. The CDR3 loop reads CASSPVAPQRINTEAFF. For the CDR3, the DNA is TGTGCCAGCAGCCCCGTTGCCCCCCAGCGGATAAACACTGAAGCTTTCTTT.

The V gene is TRBV10-3, the J gene TRBJ1-2; D unclear. V gave up 4 bases and J gave up 6 bases, with 9 bases separating them. CDR1 is ENHRY, CDR2 SYGVKD, per germline. The CDR3 runs to 12 residues. The CDR3 sequence is CAISAYTDGYTF. CDR3 nucleotides: TGTGCCATCAGTGCCTACACGGATGGCTACACCTTC.

The chain uses TRBV20-1 and TRBJ2-1; D could derive from TRBD1 or TRBD2 (5 bases each). CDR1 DFQATT and CDR2 SNEGSKA come from the germline V gene (reference sequence). The CDR3 is 14 residues long. Trimming shortened V by 6 bases and J by 9 bases, and 21 bases separated the two germline ends. The CDR3 sequence: CSATPTQGDAEQFF. The CDR3 coding sequence is TGCAGTGCCACACCGACCCAGGGAGATGCTGAGCAGTTCTTC.

A few counts support this clonotype. This chain connects TRBV28 to TRBJ2-5; 7 bases agree with TRBD2. The germline CDR1 and CDR2 sequences are MDHEN and SYDVKM. V dropped 2 bases and J dropped 2; count of bases not matched to a gene: 20. The CDR3 length is 20 residues. DNA for the CDR3: TGTGCCAGCAGTTTAAGCCTCACCCTCGGGGCGGGGGAGCTTCAAGAGACCCAGTACTTC. Encoded protein: CASSLSLTLGAGELQETQYF.

In its sample, this clonotype was seen a few times. This chain joins TRBV12-3 or TRBV12-4 and TRBJ1-5; no clear D gene. This CDR3 has 15 amino acids. V was shortened by 3 bases and J by 3 bases, with 12 bases between the two germline ends. This chain's CDR3 is CASSFVGQSNQPQHF. Here the CDR3 DNA reads TGTGCCAGCAGTTTCGTTGGGCAGTCCAATCAGCCCCAGCATTTT.

The CDR3 here is CSANGLAGGRYQETQYF. The CDR3 coding sequence is TGCAGTGCCAACGGACTAGCGGGGGGGAGGTACCAAGAGACCCAGTACTTC. V usage is TRBV20-1 and J usage is TRBJ2-5; 15 nucleotides agree with TRBD2. The CDR3 is 17 residues long. Germline values: CDR1 DFQATT, CDR2 SNEGSKA (reference sequence). J lost 0 bases, V lost 6 bases, and 8 bases had no gene match.